This T cell receptor beta chain emerged from a study of cytomegalovirus exposure and HLA in healthy donors. Overall study results and limits: Researchers counted around 160 TCR beta chains as cytomegalovirus-associated. The classifier, whose performance was assessed in both the original and validation cohorts, reportedly diagnosed cytomegalovirus status with high specificity and sensitivity. Confirmation was obtained in vitro that a few CMV-associated chains are specific for CMV antigens.

The ends were cut back, 2 bases at V and 4 bases at J, with 15 bases in the middle. The CDR3 is 15 residues long. Per the germline V gene, CDR1 is LGHNA and CDR2 is YNFKEQ. Note on this clone: What it recognizes is unknown.

Clones were sequenced by immunoSEQ multiplex PCR, and TCRdb holds only the in-frame ones, with some missing. The table shows around 150,000 clones, with just under 85% occurring only once. V gene TRBV4-2 combines with J gene TRBJ2-7; possible D gene TRBD1, 6 bases. This TCR was sampled from a man aged 25 to 40 in good health and CMV-seropositive. Input material: PBMCs. In DNA, the CDR3 is TGTGCCAGCAGCCAAACCGGGACAAGGGGGTACGAGCAGTACTTC. Its protein product is CASSQTGTRGYEQYF.